A selection of T cell receptor beta chains follows, all from one sample in a study of vaccination and CD4 T cells after COVID-19. TCRdb re-derived calls from the PCR reads in MiXCR, one entry per CDR3 protein. The sample carries 20,000 to 25,000 distinct CDR3 sequences, around 50% recorded once. These TCRs' antigens remain unknown. The specimen sequenced was CD4+ T cells from blood, cultured in vitro. Receptors were obtained from a human donor who had recovered from COVID-19. The CDR3 runs from the conserved cysteine through the conserved F or W. Fields, in order: V gene, clone size, J gene, CDR3 protein. Where a row states a size, it is once, few, many or the class of an expanded clone; other rows omit it.

v_call: TRBV6-2/TRBV6-3
clone_size: -
j_call: TRBJ2-5
cdr3_aa: CASSYSLRGETQYF

v_call: TRBV20-1
clone_size: -
j_call: TRBJ1-6
cdr3_aa: CSARDLQGMDSPLHF

v_call: TRBV2
clone_size: -
j_call: TRBJ2-5
cdr3_aa: CASSPQGGGETQYF

v_call: TRBV19
clone_size: -
j_call: TRBJ1-5
cdr3_aa: CASSVTRDRERHF

v_call: TRBV19
clone_size: -
j_call: TRBJ2-2
cdr3_aa: CASSRRRDTGEPFF

v_call: TRBV11-3
clone_size: few
j_call: TRBJ2-3
cdr3_aa: CASSSWAAPSTDTQYF

v_call: TRBV30
clone_size: -
j_call: TRBJ2-7
cdr3_aa: CAWRRRWSYEQYF

v_call: TRBV28
clone_size: -
j_call: TRBJ1-5
cdr3_aa: CASSSAGGLYSNQPQHF

v_call: TRBV2
clone_size: -
j_call: TRBJ2-7
cdr3_aa: CASSEGLDRFVEQYF

v_call: TRBV7-2
clone_size: -
j_call: TRBJ1-5
cdr3_aa: CASSLVTGGNQPQHF

v_call: TRBV27
clone_size: -
j_call: TRBJ2-7
cdr3_aa: CASSRDRGTYEQYF

v_call: TRBV14
clone_size: once
j_call: TRBJ1-2
cdr3_aa: CASSQVNRGPGYGYTF

v_call: TRBV15
clone_size: few
j_call: TRBJ2-7
cdr3_aa: CATSRDKGLAGYEQYF

v_call: TRBV20-1
clone_size: -
j_call: TRBJ2-3
cdr3_aa: CSARGATEGGTDTQYF

v_call: TRBV4-1
clone_size: -
j_call: TRBJ2-1
cdr3_aa: CASNKLAGGYNEQFF

v_call: TRBV7-9
clone_size: -
j_call: TRBJ1-2
cdr3_aa: CASSLQQARMAF

v_call: TRBV7-9
clone_size: few
j_call: TRBJ2-2
cdr3_aa: CASSKGELFF

v_call: TRBV20-1
clone_size: -
j_call: TRBJ2-5
cdr3_aa: CSALLSPTSGTQYF

v_call: TRBV19
clone_size: -
j_call: TRBJ1-1
cdr3_aa: CASAWTGGPEAFF

v_call: TRBV6-1
clone_size: few
j_call: TRBJ2-2
cdr3_aa: CASRGWTATGELFF

v_call: TRBV29-1
clone_size: once
j_call: TRBJ1-2
cdr3_aa: CSVAQGPNYGYTF

v_call: TRBV9
clone_size: -
j_call: TRBJ2-1
cdr3_aa: CASSLLSQRLYNEQFF

v_call: TRBV12-3/TRBV12-4
clone_size: few
j_call: TRBJ1-6
cdr3_aa: CASRTYDSPLHF

v_call: TRBV30
clone_size: few
j_call: TRBJ1-1
cdr3_aa: CAWRVWVMNTEAFF

v_call: TRBV20-1
clone_size: few
j_call: TRBJ1-1
cdr3_aa: CSAPGGGGGWAFF

v_call: TRBV4-3
clone_size: -
j_call: TRBJ1-1
cdr3_aa: CASSQREGGTEAFF

v_call: TRBV20-1
clone_size: -
j_call: TRBJ2-1
cdr3_aa: CSAGTGLNNEQFF

v_call: TRBV7-2
clone_size: -
j_call: TRBJ1-6
cdr3_aa: CASSPRLSWENSPLHF

v_call: TRBV20-1
clone_size: few
j_call: TRBJ1-2
cdr3_aa: CSASIPPDGYTF

v_call: TRBV7-8
clone_size: few
j_call: TRBJ1-1
cdr3_aa: CASSLGGGVGTEAFF

v_call: TRBV7-8
clone_size: once
j_call: TRBJ2-1
cdr3_aa: CASSQGQGVGVQFF

v_call: TRBV4-2
clone_size: -
j_call: TRBJ2-5
cdr3_aa: CASSQTTSGNQETQYF

v_call: TRBV5-1
clone_size: -
j_call: TRBJ2-1
cdr3_aa: CASSSSVEQFF

v_call: TRBV12-3/TRBV12-4
clone_size: -
j_call: TRBJ1-1
cdr3_aa: CASRLRGNTEAFF

v_call: TRBV6-5
clone_size: -
j_call: TRBJ1-5
cdr3_aa: CASSYSGNSNQPQHF

v_call: TRBV2
clone_size: few
j_call: TRBJ1-6
cdr3_aa: CASSRQENSPLHF

v_call: TRBV7-2
clone_size: -
j_call: TRBJ2-7
cdr3_aa: CASSFGAYEQYF

v_call: TRBV18
clone_size: -
j_call: TRBJ1-2
cdr3_aa: CASSRGGDYGYTF